One and the same sample provided the 15 T cell receptor beta chains below, sequenced in a study of T cell responses to AZD1222 COVID-19 vaccine. Profiling relied on immunoSEQ multiplex PCR, and the TCRdb table lists in-frame clones only, not all of them. The data hold 210,000 or so clones, with roughly 94% observed a single time. The sample in question was peripheral blood, obtained 28 days after the second dose of the MenACWY control vaccine. The origin of the receptors is an adult who received the MenACWY meningococcal vaccine as a control.

The chain carries TRBV14 and TRBJ1-1; D is undetermined. Trimming pared 4 bases from V and 6 bases from J, leaving 15 bases between. From germline, CDR1 is SGHDN and CDR2 FVKESK. The CDR3 covers 14 residues. In nucleotides, the CDR3 is TGTGCCAGCAGCCCGCTCATTGTCTCCTCTGAAGCTTTCTTT. Translating it yields CASSPLIVSSEAFF. Complete variable domain (other parts from reference TRBV14 and TRBJ1-1): EAGVTQFPSHSVIEKGQTVTLRCDPISGHDNLYWYRRVMGKEIKFLLHFVKESKQDESGMPNNRFLAERTGGTYSTLKVQPAELEDSGVYFCASSPLIVSSEAFFGQGTRLTVV.

CDR3 sequence reads: CASSFRTDTQYF. The CDR3 DNA follows: TGTGCCAGCAGTTTCAGGACAGATACGCAGTATTTT. The chain combines TRBV12-3 or TRBV12-4 with TRBJ2-3; D remains unclear. The CDR3 loop spans 12 amino acids. V was trimmed by 3 bases and J by 3 bases, leaving 4 bases between them.

Comments on this clone: Other DNA sequences from this sample encode an identical CDR3 as well. The chain has TRBV12-3 or TRBV12-4 and TRBJ1-1; D is ambiguous. Trimming removed 2 bases from V and 4 bases from J, with 5 bases in between. The CDR3 is 12 amino acids. CDR3 nucleotide sequence: TGTGCCAGCAGTTTATTAGGCACTGAAGCTTTCTTT. Translation: CASSLLGTEAFF.

J is TRBJ1-3 and V is TRBV5-1, with D uncertain. The CDR3 extends over 16 amino acids. V gave up 4 bases and J gave up 0 bases, with 14 bases separating them. From germline, CDR1 is SGHRS and CDR2 YFSETQ. The CDR3 sequence is CASSPRTASSGNTIYF. The CDR3, as DNA: TGCGCCAGCAGCCCCCGGACCGCAAGCTCTGGAAACACCATATATTTT.

In this sample, this clone turned up once. This chain joins TRBV12-3 or TRBV12-4 and TRBJ1-2, with D perhaps TRBD1 (6 bases). Trimming took 7 bases from V and 5 from J, leaving 11 bases between them. The CDR3 covers 12 residues. CDR3 sequence: CASIGGSYGYTF. CDR3 in DNA: TGTGCCAGCATCGGGGGCTCGTATGGCTACACCTTC.

The chain joins TRBV9 to TRBJ2-1; no clear D. Trimming took 0 bases from V and 9 from J, leaving 7 bases between them. From germline, CDR1 is SGDLS and CDR2 YYNGEE. The CDR3 has 12 residues. The CDR3 here is CASSVADTEQFF. CDR3 bases: TGTGCCAGCAGCGTAGCCGATACTGAGCAGTTCTTC.

The V and J genes are TRBV2 and TRBJ2-1, with TRBD1 as a possible D gene (5 bases). Germline CDR1 SNHLY, CDR2 FYNNEI. V was clipped by 8 bases and J by 8 bases, with 13 bases between them. The length of the CDR3 is 12 residues. The CDR3 here is CASGRVHHEQFF. The CDR3 nucleotides are TGTGCCAGCGGCAGGGTCCATCATGAGCAGTTCTTC.

This clone was counted between two and nine times. V and J are TRBV7-2 and TRBJ2-2; 12 bases line up with TRBD2. The CDR3 covers 17 residues. V was clipped by 1 base and J by 5 bases; unmatched bases: 5. In germline, CDR1 is SGHTA, CDR2 FQGNSA. The CDR3 DNA is TGTGCCAGCAGCTTAGGCCTAGCGGGGGGGCCGACCGGGGAGCTGTTTTTT. This gives the protein CASSLGLAGGPTGELFF.

This chain joins TRBV7-8 and TRBJ2-7, with D maybe TRBD2 (5 bases). The V gene lost 3 bases and the J gene lost 0 bases, with 12 bases spanning the gap. The CDR3 contains 15 residues. In germline, CDR1 is SGHVS, CDR2 FQNEAQ. CDR3 nucleotides: TGTGCCAGCAGCTTTAAAGGACTGTCCTCCTACGAGCAGTACTTC. Protein product: CASSFKGLSSYEQYF.

The J gene is TRBJ1-3, the V gene TRBV5-4; 10 bases fit TRBD1. The CDR3 runs to 14 residues. CDR1 SGHNT and CDR2 YYREEE come from the germline V gene (reference sequence). J gave up 4 bases and V 4 bases, and 2 bases lay outside the gene matches. Here the CDR3 reads CASSRQGAGNTIYF. The CDR3 DNA is TGTGCCAGCAGCCGACAGGGGGCAGGAAACACCATATATTTT.

This clone was seen only once. The gene calls are TRBV19 and TRBJ1-4, with D uncertain. Germline CDR1 LNHDA, CDR2 SQIVND (reference sequence). The CDR3 contains 15 residues. V dropped 1 base and J dropped 0 bases, with 6 bases sitting between them. The CDR3: CASSIGKATNEKLFF. The CDR3 nucleotides are TGTGCCAGTAGTATAGGAAAGGCAACTAATGAAAAACTGTTTTTT.

The chain is built from TRBV7-2 and TRBJ1-1; D is undetermined. The V gene lost 1 base and the J gene lost 7 bases, with 10 bases spanning the gap. CDR3 length: 13 amino acids. Germline V gives CDR1 SGHTA, CDR2 FQGNSA. CDR3 protein: CASSLGGVLEAFF. For the CDR3, the DNA is TGTGCCAGCAGCTTAGGTGGTGTACTTGAAGCTTTCTTT.

This chain connects TRBV4-1 to TRBJ2-7; perhaps TRBD2 as D (5 bases). CDR1 and CDR2 from the germline V gene are MGHRA and YSYEKL. V was cut by 0 bases and J by 3 bases, with 9 bases left in between. The length of the CDR3 is 14 residues. For the CDR3, the DNA is TGCGCCAGCAGCCAAGATACGGGGAGCTACGAGCAGTACTTC. Residues: CASSQDTGSYEQYF.

This clone was recorded once. CDR3: CASSLQAAGVQDTQYF. The CDR3 nucleotides are TGTGCCAGCAGTCTACAAGCGGCGGGAGTCCAAGATACGCAGTATTTT. The chain uses TRBV27 and TRBJ2-3; 7 nucleotides agree with TRBD2. CDR1 and CDR2 (germline): MNHEY, SMNVEV (reference sequence). Germline trimming cut 5 bases from V and 5 bases from J; bases unmatched to any gene: 13. The CDR3 sequence is 16 residues long.

The chain joins TRBV18 to TRBJ1-2; D remains ambiguous. Germline V gene sequence: CDR1 KGHSH, CDR2 LQKENI. Trimming shortened V by 8 bases and J by 5 bases, and 21 bases separated the two germline ends. This CDR3 has 15 amino acids. In DNA, the CDR3 is TGTGCCAGCGTAGAAGAACCCGCTCAAATATATGGCTACACCTTC. Its protein product is CASVEEPAQIYGYTF.